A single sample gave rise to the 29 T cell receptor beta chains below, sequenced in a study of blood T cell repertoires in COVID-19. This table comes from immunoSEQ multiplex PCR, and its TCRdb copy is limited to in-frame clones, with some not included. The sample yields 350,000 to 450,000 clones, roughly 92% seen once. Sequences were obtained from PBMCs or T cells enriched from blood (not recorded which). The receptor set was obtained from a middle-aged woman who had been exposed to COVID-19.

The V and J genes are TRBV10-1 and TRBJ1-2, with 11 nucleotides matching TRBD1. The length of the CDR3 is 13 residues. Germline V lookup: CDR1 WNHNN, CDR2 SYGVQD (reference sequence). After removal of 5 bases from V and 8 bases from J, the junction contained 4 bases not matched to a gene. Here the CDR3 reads CASSKDRGHGYTF. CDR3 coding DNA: TGCGCCAGCAGTAAGGACAGGGGGCACGGCTACACCTTC.

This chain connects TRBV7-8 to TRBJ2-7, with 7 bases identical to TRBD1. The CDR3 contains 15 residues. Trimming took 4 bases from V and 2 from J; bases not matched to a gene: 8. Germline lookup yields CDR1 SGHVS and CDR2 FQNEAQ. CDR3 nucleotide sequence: TGTGCCAGCAGCTCCCTCCCGGGACAGACCTACGAGCAGTACTTC. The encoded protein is CASSSLPGQTYEQYF. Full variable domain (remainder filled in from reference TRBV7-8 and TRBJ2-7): GAGVSQSPRYKVAKRGQDVALRCDPISGHVSLFWYQQALGQGPEFLTYFQNEAQLDKSGLPSDRFFAERPEGSVSTLKIQRTQQEDSAVYLCASSSLPGQTYEQYFGPGTRLTVT.

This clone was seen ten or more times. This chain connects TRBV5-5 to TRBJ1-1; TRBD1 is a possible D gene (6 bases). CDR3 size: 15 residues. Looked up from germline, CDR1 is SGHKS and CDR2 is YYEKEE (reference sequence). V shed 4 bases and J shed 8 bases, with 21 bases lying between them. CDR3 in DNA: TGTGCCAGCAGCCCCGGGGGGCAGGGTAATTGGGAAGCTTTCTTT. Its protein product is CASSPGGQGNWEAFF.

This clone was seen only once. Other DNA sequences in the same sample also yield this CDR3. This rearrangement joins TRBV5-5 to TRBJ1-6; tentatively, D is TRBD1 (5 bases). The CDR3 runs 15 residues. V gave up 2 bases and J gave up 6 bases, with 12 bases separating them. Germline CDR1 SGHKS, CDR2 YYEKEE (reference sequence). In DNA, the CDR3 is TGTGCCAGCAGCTTAAGGGGTCAGGGTAATTCACCCCTCCACTTT. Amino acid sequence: CASSLRGQGNSPLHF.

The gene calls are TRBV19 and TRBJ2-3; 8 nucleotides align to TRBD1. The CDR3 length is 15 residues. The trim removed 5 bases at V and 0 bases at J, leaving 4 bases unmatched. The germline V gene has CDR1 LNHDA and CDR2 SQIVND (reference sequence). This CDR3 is CASSPRDRSTDTQYF. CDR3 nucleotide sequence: TGTGCCAGTAGTCCCCGGGACAGGAGCACAGATACGCAGTATTTT.

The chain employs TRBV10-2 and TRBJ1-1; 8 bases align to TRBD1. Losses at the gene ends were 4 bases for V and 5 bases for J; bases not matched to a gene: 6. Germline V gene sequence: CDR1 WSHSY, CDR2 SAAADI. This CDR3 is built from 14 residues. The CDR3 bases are TGCGCCAGCAGTGGACAGGGGAGCGGGACTGAAGCTTTCTTT. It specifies CASSGQGSGTEAFF.

The CDR3: CASRAQGYGNQPQHF. CDR3 in DNA: TGTGCCAGTAGGGCACAGGGGTACGGCAATCAGCCCCAGCATTTT. The chain recombines TRBV19 with TRBJ1-5; the match to TRBD1 covers 7 bases. This CDR3 is built from 15 residues. CDR1 LNHDA and CDR2 SQIVND come from the germline V gene (reference sequence). V trimming: 6 bases; J trimming: 2 bases; junction bases outside the gene matches: 7.

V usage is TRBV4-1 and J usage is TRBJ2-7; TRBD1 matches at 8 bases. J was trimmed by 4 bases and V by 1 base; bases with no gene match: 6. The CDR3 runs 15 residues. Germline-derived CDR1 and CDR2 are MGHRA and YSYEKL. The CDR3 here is CASSQVDRGPYEQYF. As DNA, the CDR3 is TGCGCCAGCAGCCAAGTAGACAGGGGTCCTTACGAGCAGTACTTC.

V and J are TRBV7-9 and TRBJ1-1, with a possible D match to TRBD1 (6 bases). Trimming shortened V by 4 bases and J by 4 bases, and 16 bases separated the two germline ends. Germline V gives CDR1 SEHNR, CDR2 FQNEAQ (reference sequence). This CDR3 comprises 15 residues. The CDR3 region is CASSSRDKGGTEAFF. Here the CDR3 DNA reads TGTGCCAGCAGCTCCCGGGACAAGGGTGGCACTGAAGCTTTCTTT.

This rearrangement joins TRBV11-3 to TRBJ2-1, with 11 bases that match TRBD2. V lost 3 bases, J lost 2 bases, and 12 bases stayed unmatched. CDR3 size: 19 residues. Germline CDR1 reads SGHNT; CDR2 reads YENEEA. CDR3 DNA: TGTGCCAGCAGCTTCATGACTAGCGGGACCTCGCGGGCCTACAATGAGCAGTTCTTC. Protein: CASSFMTSGTSRAYNEQFF.

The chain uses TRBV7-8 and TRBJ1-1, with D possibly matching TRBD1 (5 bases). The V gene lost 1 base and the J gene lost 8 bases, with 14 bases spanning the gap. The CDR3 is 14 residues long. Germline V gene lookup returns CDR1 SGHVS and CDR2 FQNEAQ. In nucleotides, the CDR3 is TGTGCCAGCAGCTTAGGACAGCCAGTAAGAGAAGCTTTCTTT. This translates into CASSLGQPVREAFF.

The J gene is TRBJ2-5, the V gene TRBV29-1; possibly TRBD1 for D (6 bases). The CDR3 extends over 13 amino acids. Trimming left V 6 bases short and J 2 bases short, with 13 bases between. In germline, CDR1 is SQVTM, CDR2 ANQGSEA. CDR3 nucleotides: TGCAGCGTGGAGAAAGGGGGACAAGAGACCCAGTACTTC. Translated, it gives CSVEKGGQETQYF. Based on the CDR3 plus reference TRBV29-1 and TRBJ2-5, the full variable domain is SAVISQKPSRDICQRGTSLTIQCQVDSQVTMMFWYRQQPGQSLTLIATANQGSEATYESGFVIDKFPISRPNLTFSTLTVSNMSPEDSSIYLCSVEKGGQETQYFGPGTRLLVL.

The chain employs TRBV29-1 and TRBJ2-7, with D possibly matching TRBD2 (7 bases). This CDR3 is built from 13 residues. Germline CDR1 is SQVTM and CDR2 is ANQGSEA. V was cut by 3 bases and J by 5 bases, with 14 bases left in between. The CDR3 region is CSVDGRGGDEQYF. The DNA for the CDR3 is TGCAGCGTTGATGGCAGGGGAGGGGACGAGCAGTACTTC.

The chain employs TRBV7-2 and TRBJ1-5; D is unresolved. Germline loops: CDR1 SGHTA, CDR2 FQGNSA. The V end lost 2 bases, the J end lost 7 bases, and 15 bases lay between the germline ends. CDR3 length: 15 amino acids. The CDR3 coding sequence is TGTGCCAGCAGCTTATCCAGGTCGATTGCGCAGCCCCAGCATTTT. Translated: CASSLSRSIAQPQHF.

The CDR3 bases are TGTGCCAGCAGCTTAAGATCGGGGGGAGCTGAAGCTTTCTTT. It encodes CASSLRSGGAEAFF. The chain recombines TRBV7-2 with TRBJ1-1; possible D gene TRBD1, 5 bases. The CDR3 length is 14 residues. Germline V lookup: CDR1 SGHTA, CDR2 FQGNSA. Trimming pared 2 bases from V and 6 bases from J, leaving 13 bases between.

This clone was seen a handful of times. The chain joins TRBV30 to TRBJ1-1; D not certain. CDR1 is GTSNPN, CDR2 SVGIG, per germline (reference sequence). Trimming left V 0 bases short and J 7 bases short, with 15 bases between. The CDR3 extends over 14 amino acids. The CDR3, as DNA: TGTGCCTGGAGTGTAGGTGGTAAGCGAGGTGAAGCTTTCTTT. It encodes CAWSVGGKRGEAFF.

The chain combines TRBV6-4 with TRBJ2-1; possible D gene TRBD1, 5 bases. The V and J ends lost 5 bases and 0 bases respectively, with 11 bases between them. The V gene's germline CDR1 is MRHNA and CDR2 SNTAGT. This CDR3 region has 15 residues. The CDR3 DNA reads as TGTGCCAGCAGTAGCAGGGTAAGCTCCTACAATGAGCAGTTCTTC. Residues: CASSSRVSSYNEQFF.

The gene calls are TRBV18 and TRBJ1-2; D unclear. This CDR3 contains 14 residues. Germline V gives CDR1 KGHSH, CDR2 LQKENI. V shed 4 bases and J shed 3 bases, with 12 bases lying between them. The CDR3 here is CASSQSPGDYGYTF. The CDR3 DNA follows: TGTGCCAGCTCACAATCGCCGGGTGACTATGGCTACACCTTC.

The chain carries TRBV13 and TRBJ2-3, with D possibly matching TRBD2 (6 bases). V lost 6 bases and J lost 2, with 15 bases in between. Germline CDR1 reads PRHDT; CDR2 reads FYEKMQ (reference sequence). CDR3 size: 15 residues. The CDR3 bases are TGTGCCAGCAGTTACCGGGACTCCTACACAGATACGCAGTATTTT. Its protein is CASSYRDSYTDTQYF. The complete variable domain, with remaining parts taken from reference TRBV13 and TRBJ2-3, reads AAGVIQSPRHLIKEKRETATLKCYPIPRHDTVYWYQQGPGQDPQFLISFYEKMQSDKGSIPDRFSAQQFSDYHSELNMSSLELGDSALYFCASSYRDSYTDTQYFGPGTRLTVL.

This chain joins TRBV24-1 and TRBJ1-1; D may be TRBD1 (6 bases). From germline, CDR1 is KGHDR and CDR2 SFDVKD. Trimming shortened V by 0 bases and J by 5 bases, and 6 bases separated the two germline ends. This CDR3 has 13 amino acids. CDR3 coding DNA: TGTGCCACCAGTGATTTGAGGGGGACTGAAGCTTTCTTT. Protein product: CATSDLRGTEAFF.

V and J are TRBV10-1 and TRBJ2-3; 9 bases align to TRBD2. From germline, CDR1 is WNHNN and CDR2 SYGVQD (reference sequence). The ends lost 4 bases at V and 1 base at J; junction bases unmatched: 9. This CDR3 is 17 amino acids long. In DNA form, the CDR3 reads TGCGCCAGCAGTGTAGCGGGAGAATTTAGGGGCACAGATACGCAGTATTTT. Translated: CASSVAGEFRGTDTQYF.

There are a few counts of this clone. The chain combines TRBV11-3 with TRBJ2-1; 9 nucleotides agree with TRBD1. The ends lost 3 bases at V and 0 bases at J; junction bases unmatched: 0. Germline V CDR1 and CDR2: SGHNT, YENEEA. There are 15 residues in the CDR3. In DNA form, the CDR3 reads TGTGCCAGCAGCTTGACAGGGGGCTCCTACAATGAGCAGTTCTTC. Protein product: CASSLTGGSYNEQFF.

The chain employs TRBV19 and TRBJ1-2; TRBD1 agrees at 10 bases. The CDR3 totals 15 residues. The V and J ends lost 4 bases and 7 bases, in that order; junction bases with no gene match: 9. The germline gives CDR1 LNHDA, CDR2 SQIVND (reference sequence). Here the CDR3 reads CASSTPTGGAGGYTF. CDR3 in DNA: TGTGCCAGTAGTACACCGACAGGGGGCGCGGGTGGCTACACCTTC.

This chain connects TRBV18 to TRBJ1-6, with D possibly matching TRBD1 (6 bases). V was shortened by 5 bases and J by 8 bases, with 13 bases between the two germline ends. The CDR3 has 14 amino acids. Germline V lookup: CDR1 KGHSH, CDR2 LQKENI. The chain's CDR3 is CASSARDTYSPLHF. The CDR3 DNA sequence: TGTGCCAGCTCAGCCCGGGACACCTATTCACCCCTCCACTTT. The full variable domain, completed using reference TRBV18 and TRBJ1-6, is NAGVMQNPRHLVRRRGQEARLRCSPMKGHSHVYWYRQLPEEGLKFMVYLQKENIIDESGMPKERFSAEFPKEGPSILRIQQVVRGDSAAYFCASSARDTYSPLHFGNGTRLTVT.

The DNA of the CDR3 is TGTGCCAGCAGCTCGGGGACAGGGGGGGACTATGGCTACACCTTC. Translating gives CASSSGTGGDYGYTF. V usage is TRBV5-4 and J usage is TRBJ1-2; 11 bases fit TRBD1. Losses at the gene ends were 3 bases for V and 3 bases for J; bases not matched to a gene: 4. Germline loops: CDR1 SGHNT, CDR2 YYREEE (reference sequence). The CDR3 length is 15 residues.

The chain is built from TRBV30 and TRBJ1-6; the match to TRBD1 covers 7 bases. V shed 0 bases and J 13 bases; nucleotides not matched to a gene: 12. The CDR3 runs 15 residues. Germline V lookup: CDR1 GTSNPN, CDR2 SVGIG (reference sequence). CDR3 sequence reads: CAWSVLQGRSAPLHF. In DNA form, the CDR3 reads TGTGCCTGGAGTGTATTACAGGGGAGGAGTGCGCCCCTCCACTTT.

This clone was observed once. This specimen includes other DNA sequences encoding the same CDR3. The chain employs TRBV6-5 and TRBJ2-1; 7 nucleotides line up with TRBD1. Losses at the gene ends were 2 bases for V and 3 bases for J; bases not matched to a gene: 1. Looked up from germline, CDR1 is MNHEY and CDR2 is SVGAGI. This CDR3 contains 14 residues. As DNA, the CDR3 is TGTGCCAGCAGTTACCGGGACAGCTACAATGAGCAGTTCTTC. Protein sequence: CASSYRDSYNEQFF.

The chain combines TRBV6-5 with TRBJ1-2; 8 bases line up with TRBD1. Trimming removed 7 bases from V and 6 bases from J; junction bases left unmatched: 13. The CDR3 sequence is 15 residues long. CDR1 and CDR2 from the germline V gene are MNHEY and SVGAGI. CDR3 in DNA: TGTGCCAGCACTCGCACGGGGACAGGTCGGGATGGCTACACCTTC. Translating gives CASTRTGTGRDGYTF.

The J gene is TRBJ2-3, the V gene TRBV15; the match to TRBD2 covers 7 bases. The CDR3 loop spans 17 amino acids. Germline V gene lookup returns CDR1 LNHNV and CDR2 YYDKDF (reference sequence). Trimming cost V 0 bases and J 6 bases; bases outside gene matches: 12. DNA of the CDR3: TGTGCCACCAGCAGAGATACTAGCGCGGTGCGCGGGGATACGCAGTATTTT. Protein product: CATSRDTSAVRGDTQYF.